This passage covers 8 T cell receptor beta chains from one sample sequenced in a study of identical twins. TCRdb used MiXCR to reprocess the 5' RACE reads, holding one entry per CDR3 protein. The table includes hundreds of thousands of distinct CDR3 sequences, under 9% detected once. This sample was shared with a second study, whose subject was yellow fever vaccine responses in identical twins.

Sequenced sample: PBMCs. Receptors originate from a young woman in good health.

In its sample, this clonotype was seen a few times. The chain couples TRBV4-1 to TRBJ2-1; 12 nucleotides align to TRBD2. The CDR3 sequence is 16 residues long. The V segment lost 4 bases and the J segment 6 bases; nucleotides outside the gene matches: 7. The germline CDR1 and CDR2 sequences are MGHRA and YSYEKL. In nucleotides, the CDR3 is TGCGCCAGCAGCCCCCTGGGACTAGCGGGCCGCAATGAGCAGTTCTTC. It yields the protein CASSPLGLAGRNEQFF.

The chain couples TRBV7-9 to TRBJ2-2; D is unresolved. Per the germline V gene, CDR1 is SEHNR and CDR2 is FQNEAQ (reference sequence). The CDR3 totals 14 residues. V was pared by 6 bases and J by 0 bases, with 8 bases between. The CDR3 sequence: CASRGITNTGELFF. The CDR3 coding sequence is TGTGCCAGCAGGGGTATAACGAACACCGGGGAGCTGTTTTTT.

There are a few counts of this clonotype. The chain has TRBV5-6 and TRBJ2-4, with 8 positions matching TRBD2. CDR1 is SGHDT, CDR2 YYEEEE, per germline. The CDR3 consists of 16 residues. V lost 2 bases and J lost 0; bases outside the gene matches: 4. This CDR3 is CASSFVTSVAKNIQYF. CDR3 DNA sequence: TGTGCCAGCAGCTTTGTGACTAGCGTAGCCAAAAACATTCAGTACTTC.

This clonotype appeared many times. The V gene is TRBV27, the J gene TRBJ2-1, with 13 bases aligning to TRBD2. There are 15 residues in the CDR3. Germline trimming cut 5 bases from V and 8 bases from J; bases unmatched to any gene: 6. Germline lookup yields CDR1 MNHEY and CDR2 SMNVEV (reference sequence). The CDR3 loop reads CASSLGLAGRDEQFF. The CDR3 DNA is TGTGCCAGCAGTCTGGGACTAGCGGGAAGGGATGAGCAGTTCTTC.

V usage is TRBV2 and J usage is TRBJ2-1; no clear D gene. The CDR3 runs 17 residues. Germline V gives CDR1 SNHLY, CDR2 FYNNEI. The V end was cut by 4 bases, the J end by 5 bases, with 21 bases between. The CDR3 reads CASSAIIPLLNHNEQFF. The CDR3 DNA reads as TGTGCCAGCAGTGCCATTATTCCGCTATTGAACCACAATGAGCAGTTCTTC.

This clonotype was observed a few times. The J gene is TRBJ2-7, the V gene TRBV7-8; 8 nucleotides agree with TRBD2. V lost 5 bases to trimming and J lost 6 bases; unmatched junction nucleotides: 3. Germline CDR1 is SGHVS and CDR2 is FQNEAQ. The CDR3 is 12 residues long. The CDR3 loop reads CASSHGGAEQYF. The CDR3 nucleotides are TGTGCCAGCAGCCACGGGGGGGCCGAGCAGTACTTC.

In its sample, this clonotype was seen many times. This chain uses TRBV12-3 or TRBV12-4 with TRBJ1-4; D gene ambiguous. CDR3 length: 15 amino acids. Trimming shortened V by 6 bases and J by 0 bases, and 11 bases separated the two germline ends. CDR3 DNA: TGTGCCAGCAGCCCCCCTACGGCAACTAATGAAAAACTGTTTTTT. It is translated as CASSPPTATNEKLFF.

In its sample, this clonotype was seen many times. The rearrangement joins TRBV29-1 to TRBJ2-3, with TRBD2 matching over 9 bases. Germline V CDR1 and CDR2: SQVTM, ANQGSEA. The J segment lost 7 bases and the V segment lost 2 bases, leaving 7 bases of the junction unmatched. This CDR3 has 14 residues. CDR3 residues: CSVERAGGRNTQYF. DNA for the CDR3: TGCAGCGTTGAACGAGCGGGAGGCCGAAATACGCAGTATTTT.